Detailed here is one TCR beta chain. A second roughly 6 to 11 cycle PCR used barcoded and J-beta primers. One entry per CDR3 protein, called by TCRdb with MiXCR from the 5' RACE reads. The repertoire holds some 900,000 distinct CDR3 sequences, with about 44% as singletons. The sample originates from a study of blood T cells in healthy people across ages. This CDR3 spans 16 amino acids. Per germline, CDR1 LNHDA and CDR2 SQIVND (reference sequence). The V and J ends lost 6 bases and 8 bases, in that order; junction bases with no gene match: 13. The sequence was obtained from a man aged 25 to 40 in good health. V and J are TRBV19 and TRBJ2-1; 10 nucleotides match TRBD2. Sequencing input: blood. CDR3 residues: CASRRNSGGPGDEQFF. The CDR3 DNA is TGTGCCAGTAGACGTAATAGCGGGGGGCCTGGGGATGAGCAGTTCTTC.